The TCR beta chain under discussion was sequenced for a study of cytomegalovirus exposure and HLA in healthy donors. On this clone: Its antigen remains unknown.

Findings and caveats of the study: Association of a missense DCLRE1C variant with TCR beta V- and J-gene trimming was reported in a later analysis.

V was clipped by 5 bases and J by 1 base; unmatched bases: 4. CDR1 is LNHDA, CDR2 SQIVND, per germline (reference sequence). This CDR3 has 14 residues. Primers for the PCR totalled 60 Vbeta and 13 Jbeta. Libraries were prepared by immunoSEQ multiplex PCR; TCRdb keeps only in-frame clonotypes and omits some of them. In the table there are approximately 70,000 clones, about 74% of which are singletons. V gene TRBV19 combines with J gene TRBJ1-1; 7 positions match TRBD1. The source of this sequence is a woman in her twenties or thirties in good health and CMV-seropositive. The sample was PBMCs. In DNA form, the CDR3 reads TGTGCCAGTAGTCGGCAGGGGGGGAACACTGAAGCTTTCTTT. This gives the protein CASSRQGGNTEAFF.